These 4 T cell receptor beta chains came from one sample sequenced in a study of blood T cell repertoires in COVID-19. Measured with immunoSEQ multiplex PCR; TCRdb has only the in-frame clones, and not every one. The table lists 49,000 or so clones, around four fifths of them singletons. Sequencing used peripheral blood. Receptors originate from a man aged 55 to 70 with active COVID-19.

This sequence joins TRBV19 and TRBJ2-1; D possibly corresponds to TRBD2 (5 bases). CDR3 length: 15 residues. Per germline, CDR1 LNHDA and CDR2 SQIVND (reference sequence). The germline V and J ends were trimmed by 7 bases and 4 bases, with 17 bases remaining between them. The CDR3 reads CASTPGFREYNEQFF. The CDR3 bases are TGTGCCAGTACTCCGGGATTTAGGGAATACAATGAGCAGTTCTTC.

The chain recombines TRBV28 with TRBJ1-5, with D possibly matching TRBD1 (6 bases). Germline V gives CDR1 MDHEN, CDR2 SYDVKM. Trimming left V 6 bases short and J 11 bases short, with 29 bases between. The CDR3 has 17 amino acids. The CDR3 loop reads CASSFRTDTKVKRTQHF. The CDR3 nucleotides read TGTGCCAGCAGCTTTCGGACAGACACAAAGGTAAAGAGGACCCAGCATTTT.

This clone was seen just once. This CDR3 is CASSTGLAGPQGTQYF. As DNA, the CDR3 is TGTGCCAGCAGCACGGGACTAGCGGGTCCGCAGGGGACCCAGTACTTC. The J gene is TRBJ2-5, the V gene TRBV7-6; 12 bases align to TRBD2. V dropped 5 bases and J dropped 7; count of bases not matched to a gene: 11. Germline CDR1 is SGHVS and CDR2 is FNYEAQ. The CDR3 totals 16 residues.

The chain employs TRBV19 and TRBJ1-1; no definite D call. The germline gives CDR1 LNHDA, CDR2 SQIVND (reference sequence). With 4 bases removed from V and 4 bases from J, the gap between germline ends came to 13 bases. The CDR3 covers 14 residues. The chain's CDR3 is CASSKVGVSTEAFF. The DNA of the CDR3 is TGTGCCAGTAGTAAAGTGGGCGTGAGCACTGAAGCTTTCTTT. Full variable domain (missing parts from reference TRBV19 and TRBJ1-1): DGGITQSPKYLFRKEGQNVTLSCEQNLNHDAMYWYRQDPGQGLRLIYYSQIVNDFQKGDIAEGYSVSREKKESFPLTVTSAQKNPTAFYLCASSKVGVSTEAFFGQGTRLTVV.